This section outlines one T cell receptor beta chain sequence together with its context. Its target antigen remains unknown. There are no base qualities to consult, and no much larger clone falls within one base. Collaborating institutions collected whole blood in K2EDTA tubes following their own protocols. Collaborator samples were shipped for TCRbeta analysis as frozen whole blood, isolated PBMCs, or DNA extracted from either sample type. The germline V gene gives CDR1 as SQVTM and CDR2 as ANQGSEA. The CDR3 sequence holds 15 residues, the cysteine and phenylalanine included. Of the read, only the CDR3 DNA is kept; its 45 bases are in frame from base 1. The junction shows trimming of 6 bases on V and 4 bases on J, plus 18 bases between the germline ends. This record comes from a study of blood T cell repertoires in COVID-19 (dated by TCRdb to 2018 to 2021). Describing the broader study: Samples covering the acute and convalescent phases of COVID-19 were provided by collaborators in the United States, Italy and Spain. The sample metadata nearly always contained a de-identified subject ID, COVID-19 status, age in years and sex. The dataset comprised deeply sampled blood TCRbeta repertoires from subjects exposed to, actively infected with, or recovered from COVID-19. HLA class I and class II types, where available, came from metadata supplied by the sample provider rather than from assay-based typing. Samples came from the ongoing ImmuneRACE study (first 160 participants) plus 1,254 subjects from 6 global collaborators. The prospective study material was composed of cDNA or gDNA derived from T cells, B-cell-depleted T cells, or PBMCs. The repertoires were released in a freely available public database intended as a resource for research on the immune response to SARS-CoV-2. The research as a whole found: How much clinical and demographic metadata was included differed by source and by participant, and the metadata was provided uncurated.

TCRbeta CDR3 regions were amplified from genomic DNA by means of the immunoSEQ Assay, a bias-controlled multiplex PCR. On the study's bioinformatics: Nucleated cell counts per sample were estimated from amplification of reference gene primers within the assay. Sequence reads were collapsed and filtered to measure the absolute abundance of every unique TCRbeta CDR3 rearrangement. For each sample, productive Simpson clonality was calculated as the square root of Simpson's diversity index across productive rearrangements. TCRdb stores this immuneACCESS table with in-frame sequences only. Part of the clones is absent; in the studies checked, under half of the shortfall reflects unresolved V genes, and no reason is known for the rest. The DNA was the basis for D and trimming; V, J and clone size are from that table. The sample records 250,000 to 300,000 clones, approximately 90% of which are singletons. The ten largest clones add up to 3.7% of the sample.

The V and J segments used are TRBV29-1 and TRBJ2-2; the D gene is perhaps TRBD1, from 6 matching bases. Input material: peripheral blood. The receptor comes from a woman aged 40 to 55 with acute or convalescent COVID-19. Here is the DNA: TGCAGCGTCCGCATAGACACAGGGACCACCGGGGAGCTGTTTTTT. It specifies CSVRIDTGTTGELFF.